The 5 T cell receptor beta chains reported below all come from one sample, sequenced in a study of cytomegalovirus exposure and HLA in healthy donors. The PCR used 60 Vbeta and 13 Jbeta primers. The table came from immunoSEQ multiplex PCR; TCRdb's copy has only in-frame clones and leaves some out. The data contain tens of thousands of clones, about 73% of them singletons. Sequenced material: PBMCs. The receptors were gathered from a man between 18 and 29 years old in good health and CMV-seronegative.

The gene calls are TRBV2 and TRBJ2-3, with D possibly TRBD2 on 6 matching bases. Between the trimmed V and J ends, which lost 6 bases and 0 bases, there was a span of 13 bases. The CDR3 spans 15 residues. The V gene's germline CDR1 is SNHLY and CDR2 FYNNEI. The CDR3 loop reads CASRVGLFSTDTQYF. The CDR3, as DNA: TGTGCCAGCAGGGTGGGACTTTTTAGCACAGATACGCAGTATTTT.

The chain uses TRBV10-2 and TRBJ2-6, with 9 bases matching TRBD2. J lost 2 bases, V lost 7 bases, and 15 bases had no gene match. The germline CDR1 and CDR2 sequences are WSHSY and SAAADI. This CDR3 has 19 amino acids. The CDR3 loop is CASTLNRGGGDTGANVLTF. The CDR3 DNA is TGCGCCAGCACCTTGAACAGGGGCGGGGGGGATACTGGGGCCAACGTCCTGACTTTC.

Only a few counts were recorded for this clone. The chain uses TRBV7-2 and TRBJ2-7; no reliable D call. The CDR3 extends over 12 amino acids. Germline V gene data show CDR1 as SGHTA and CDR2 as FQGNSA. Deletions cut 5 bases from V and 4 bases from J, with 9 bases between. The CDR3 spells CASSLPLYEQYF. The CDR3 DNA follows: TGTGCCAGCAGCCTCCCCTTATACGAGCAGTACTTC.

The chain joins TRBV13 to TRBJ1-2, with D perhaps TRBD1 (6 bases). The V end was cut by 5 bases, the J end by 2 bases, with 9 bases between. The CDR3 length is 13 residues. Germline lookup yields CDR1 PRHDT and CDR2 FYEKMQ (reference sequence). Here the CDR3 DNA reads TGTGCCAGCAGCCCCCAGGGGAACTATGGCTACACCTTC. Translating gives CASSPQGNYGYTF.

This sequence joins TRBV9 and TRBJ1-1, with a possible D match to TRBD1 (5 bases). CDR1 and CDR2 (germline): SGDLS, YYNGEE. The CDR3 loop spans 13 amino acids. Trimming removed 3 bases at V and 1 base at J, with 7 bases between. The CDR3 spells CASSDQGNTEAFF. The CDR3 DNA follows: TGTGCCAGCAGCGACCAGGGGAACACTGAAGCTTTCTTT. The full variable domain, with the rest looked up from reference TRBV9 and TRBJ1-1, is DSGVTQTPKHLITATGQRVTLRCSPRSGDLSVYWYQQSLDQGLQFLIQYYNGEERAKGNILERFSAQQFPDLHSELNLSSLELGDSALYFCASSDQGNTEAFFGQGTRLTVV.